A single T cell receptor beta chain is shown here with its context. The antigen is undetermined. V lost 1 base and J lost 5; bases outside the gene matches: 11. The CDR3 has 17 amino acids. Germline values: CDR1 PRHDT, CDR2 FYEKMQ (reference sequence). The CDR3 regions of TCR beta were amplified from RNA transcripts. The primer set for the first-round RT-PCR of the TCR CDR3 was HTBI. TCRdb independently ran MiXCR on the multiplex PCR reads; one entry per CDR3 protein. The sample consists of approximately 590,000 distinct CDR3 sequences, roughly 14% of them appearing once. These data come from a study of T cells in Graves' hyperthyroidism and ophthalmopathy. Study outcomes and limitations: Within blood appeared most thyroid clonotypes that had expanded above 0.001.

Among the patients, aged 18 to 65, hyperthyroidism was newly diagnosed and had lasted under 2 months. Uncontrolled infection, other autoimmune disease, pregnancy or lactation barred patients from enrollment. For the diagnoses, clinical symptoms, serum thyroxine and TRAb, thyroid ultrasound and orbital computed tomography were used. This sequence originates from a woman aged 25 to 39 with Graves' hyperthyroidism. Sequencing was done on a sample of blood. The chain couples TRBV13 to TRBJ2-7; 10 bases are shared with TRBD1. CDR3 sequence: CASSLAVRDRGQNEQYF. Written as DNA, the CDR3 is TGTGCCAGCAGCTTAGCCGTGCGAGACAGGGGGCAAAACGAGCAGTACTTC.